This entry lists 22 T cell receptor beta chains sequenced from one sample in a study of blood T cells in healthy people across ages. A sample-barcoded 5' primer and a J-beta primer mix were used in a second PCR of roughly 6 to 12 cycles. In TCRdb, the 5' RACE reads were re-called with MiXCR into one record per CDR3 protein. The sample consists of about 620,000 distinct CDR3 sequences, roughly 21% of them appearing once. The sample consisted of blood. These receptors were collected from a man in his 70s in good health.

This clonotype came up a few times. With a much larger clone just one base away, this may be a read error. Likely a read error: the CDR3 ends without its conserved phenylalanine or tryptophan. This chain connects TRBV12-3 or TRBV12-4 to TRBJ2-1, with 14 bases identical to TRBD2. V dropped 7 bases and J dropped 5; count of bases not matched to a gene: 7. The CDR3 has 16 amino acids. The CDR3 DNA is TGTGCCAGCACCCGACTAGCGGGAGGGCCCAACAATGAGCAGTTCCTC. Amino acid sequence: CASTRLAGGPNNEQFL.

This clonotype was detected a few times. This chain joins TRBV7-8 and TRBJ1-2, with 8 nucleotides matching TRBD1. The CDR3 has 15 amino acids. With 3 bases clipped from V and 2 bases from J, the junction kept 5 bases outside the gene matches. The germline V gene has CDR1 SGHVS and CDR2 FQNEAQ. CDR3 nucleotides: TGTGCCAGCAGCTTGGAGGGACAGGCGAACTATGGCTACACCTTC. Its protein is CASSLEGQANYGYTF.

The rearrangement joins TRBV28 to TRBJ2-7; TRBD2 is a possible D gene (6 bases). The CDR3 covers 12 residues. The germline V and J ends were trimmed by 2 bases and 6 bases, with 8 bases remaining between them. Germline loops: CDR1 MDHEN, CDR2 SYDVKM. The CDR3 reads CASSLRDFEQYF. The CDR3 coding sequence is TGTGCCAGCAGTTTAAGGGACTTCGAGCAGTACTTC.

J is TRBJ2-7 and V is TRBV9; 9 bases map to TRBD2. Germline CDR1 reads SGDLS; CDR2 reads YYNGEE. Unmatched junction bases numbered 11, after V lost 3 bases and J lost 4 bases. The CDR3 totals 16 residues. CDR3 sequence: CASSAGTVAGVYEQYF. DNA for the CDR3: TGTGCCAGCAGCGCCGGGACCGTAGCGGGAGTGTACGAGCAGTACTTC.

The rearrangement uses TRBV28 and TRBJ1-1, with D possibly being TRBD1 (6 bases). The CDR3 covers 13 residues. V was shortened by 4 bases and J by 11 bases, with 17 bases between the two germline ends. CDR1 and CDR2 from the germline V gene are MDHEN and SYDVKM. The CDR3 nucleotides are TGTGCCAGCAGTTACGCCGCAACAGGGTACGCTTTCTTT. Translating gives CASSYAATGYAFF.

CDR3 in DNA: TGTGCCATCAGTGAGTCGGCCCCTGGGGGCTTCGGGTGGACTGAAGCTTTCTTT. The encoded protein is CAISESAPGGFGWTEAFF. The chain has TRBV10-3 and TRBJ1-1, with D maybe TRBD1 (6 bases). Trimming took 0 bases from V and 5 from J, leaving 22 bases between them. The CDR3 has 18 amino acids. Germline V CDR1 and CDR2: ENHRY, SYGVKD.

This clonotype was detected a few times. The chain recombines TRBV7-9 with TRBJ2-3; no clear D. The CDR3 has 15 amino acids. V lost 2 bases, J lost 4 bases, and 13 bases lay in between. Germline V gene lookup returns CDR1 SEHNR and CDR2 FQNEAQ (reference sequence). CDR3 residues: CASSLRLDGPDTQYF. DNA of the CDR3: TGTGCCAGCAGCTTAAGGCTGGATGGGCCAGATACGCAGTATTTT.

This clonotype was seen only a few times. This chain links TRBV20-1 with TRBJ2-1, with 9 bases identical to TRBD2. The CDR3 covers 14 residues. CDR1 and CDR2 from the germline V gene are DFQATT and SNEGSKA (reference sequence). The ends lost 3 bases at V and 7 bases at J; junction bases unmatched: 7. CDR3 protein: CSARVAGALNEQFF. In nucleotides, the CDR3 is TGCAGTGCTAGGGTAGCGGGGGCCCTGAATGAGCAGTTCTTC.

Only a few counts were recorded for this clonotype. The junction departs from the called germline gene at one end, perhaps through a read error. This chain links TRBV20-1 with TRBJ2-7; the match to TRBD2 covers 12 bases. Germline V gene data show CDR1 as DFQATT and CDR2 as SNEGSKA (reference sequence). This CDR3 spans 15 amino acids. Here the CDR3 DNA reads TGCGGTGCTAGAAGGGCGACTAGCGGGAGCTACGAGCAGTACTTC. Translated, it gives CGARRATSGSYEQYF.

The gene calls are TRBV20-1 and TRBJ2-7; D remains unclear. Germline V gene data show CDR1 as DFQATT and CDR2 as SNEGSKA (reference sequence). CDR3 length equals 13 residues. Deletions cut 4 bases from V and 7 bases from J, with 17 bases between. The CDR3 sequence: CSATDAPWVEQYF. As DNA, the CDR3 is TGCAGTGCTACGGACGCCCCGTGGGTGGAGCAGTACTTC.

This chain connects TRBV14 to TRBJ2-1, with 7 bases that match TRBD1. The J call may be faulty, since TRBJ2-7 better matches the DNA end. Germline V gene data show CDR1 as SGHDN and CDR2 as FVKESK. The CDR3 extends over 15 amino acids. CDR3 loop: CASSARQGSSYEQYF. The CDR3 bases are TGTGCCAGCAGCGCGCGACAGGGTTCATCCTACGAGCAGTACTTC.

The sample holds a few counts of this clonotype. V is TRBV3-1 and J is TRBJ2-5, with D possibly matching TRBD1 (6 bases). Trimming took off 1 base at V and 2 bases at J, with 11 bases between the two ends. Germline V CDR1 and CDR2: LGHDT, YNNKEL (reference sequence). This CDR3 has 15 residues. The CDR3 sequence: CASSQGTGLQETQYF. In DNA, the CDR3 is TGTGCCAGCAGCCAAGGAACAGGGCTACAAGAGACCCAGTACTTC.

The chain recombines TRBV20-1 with TRBJ2-2; D is possibly TRBD2 (5 bases). Trimming stripped 5 bases from V and 5 bases from J, with 12 bases between. The CDR3 consists of 13 residues. Germline loops: CDR1 DFQATT, CDR2 SNEGSKA (reference sequence). CDR3 nucleotides: TGCAGTGCTCCCACGCCGGGAACCGGGGAGCTGTTTTTT. Amino acids: CSAPTPGTGELFF.

This clonotype turned up a few times. An end of the junction does not agree with germline; a read error may underlie this. The chain links TRBV4-2 to TRBJ2-1; TRBD2 aligns across 13 bases. CDR3 length equals 16 residues. Germline loops: CDR1 LGHNA, CDR2 YNFKEQ. CDR3 region: CASSQQLAGGYNEQSF. CDR3 coding DNA: TGTGCCAGCAGCCAACAACTAGCGGGAGGGTACAATGAGCAGTCCTTC.

This clonotype came up many times. The chain combines TRBV20-1 with TRBJ2-1, with 12 bases fitting TRBD2. Germline V gene data show CDR1 as DFQATT and CDR2 as SNEGSKA (reference sequence). The trim removed 5 bases at V and 8 bases at J, leaving 7 bases unmatched. The CDR3 has 14 amino acids. CDR3 nucleotide sequence: TGCAGTGCTCAAGCGACTAGCGGGAGATATGAGCAGTTCTTC. Translating gives CSAQATSGRYEQFF.

This sequence joins TRBV28 and TRBJ2-5; D may be TRBD1 (6 bases). The J call may be in error: the DNA end matches TRBJ2-7 better. Germline assignment: CDR1 MDHEN and CDR2 SYDVKM. CDR3 size: 13 residues. DNA for the CDR3: TGTGCCAGCAGTTTATACAGGGACTACGAGCAGTACTTC. Translation: CASSLYRDYEQYF.

This clonotype occurred a few times. A junction end diverges from the germline sequence, so it may reflect a read error. This chain joins TRBV7-2 and TRBJ2-2; unclear D gene. This CDR3 has 13 amino acids. Germline CDR1 SGHTA, CDR2 FQGNSA. The CDR3 nucleotides are TGTGCCAGCGCCTCTTTGAACGCCGGGGAGCTGTTTTTT. Translating it yields CASASLNAGELFF. The complete variable domain, with remaining parts taken from reference TRBV7-2 and TRBJ2-2, reads GAGVSQSPSNKVTEKGKDVELRCDPISGHTALYWYRQSLGQGLEFLIYFQGNSAPDKSGLPSDRFSAERTGGSVSTLTIQRTQQEDSAVYLCASASLNAGELFFGEGSRLTVL.

This chain joins TRBV28 and TRBJ2-7; no clear D gene. Germline lookup yields CDR1 MDHEN and CDR2 SYDVKM. Trimming removed 7 bases at V and 3 bases at J, with 7 bases between. The CDR3 is 11 residues long. The CDR3 region has the DNA TGTGCCAGCACCAACCTCTACGAGCAGTACTTC. It yields the protein CASTNLYEQYF.

This clonotype turned up a few times. It may be a read error: a sequence one base away is much more abundant. This is likely a read error, given that the CDR3 carries no conserved phenylalanine or tryptophan at its end. The chain carries TRBV20-1 and TRBJ2-4; D gene uncertain. V was cut by 6 bases and J by 3 bases, with 18 bases left in between. Per germline, CDR1 DFQATT and CDR2 SNEGSKA (reference sequence). The CDR3 totals 15 residues. The CDR3: CSAAPLDVVKNIQYL. CDR3 sequence (DNA): TGCAGTGCCGCCCCCCTGGATGTTGTCAAAAACATTCAGTACCTC.

This clonotype turned up a few times. J is TRBJ2-5 and V is TRBV7-3; D unclear. The J call may be incorrect, as the DNA end agrees better with TRBJ2-1. Germline lookup yields CDR1 SGHTA and CDR2 FQGTGA. There are 17 residues in the CDR3. DNA of the CDR3: TGTGCCAGCAGCTTAAAATTCTCTAGAGGCTCCGGCAATGAGCAGTTCTTC. Its protein product is CASSLKFSRGSGNEQFF.

The V gene is TRBV28, the J gene TRBJ1-6; TRBD1 is a possible D gene (6 bases). V shed 1 base and J shed 1 base, with 11 bases lying between them. Germline CDR1 MDHEN, CDR2 SYDVKM. This CDR3 comprises 17 residues. CDR3 coding DNA: TGTGCCAGCAGTTTATACCGGGGGCGATCCTATAATTCACCCCTCCACTTT. It encodes CASSLYRGRSYNSPLHF.

The V gene is TRBV6-1, the J gene TRBJ1-1; TRBD1 might be the D (6 bases). Germline V gene sequence: CDR1 MNHNS, CDR2 SASEGT. Trimming left V 1 base short and J 9 bases short, with 12 bases between. This CDR3 has 13 residues. Here the CDR3 DNA reads TGTGCCAGCAGTGAAGTCCGGGGGCGACAAGCTTTCTTT. Amino acid sequence: CASSEVRGRQAFF.